This TCR beta chain was documented in a study of beta chain features in type 1 diabetes. Sorting with CD45RO/CCR7/CD25/CD127/CD95/CD27 yielded naive, central memory, regulatory and stem-like memory CD4+ cells. Study-level results: Cells carrying high TCR expression could end up over-represented when cDNA is sequenced. Researchers report that Type 1 diabetes patients had moderately but significantly shorter TCRB CDR3s across all four CD4+ subsets.

Since all of the isolated RNA was reverse transcribed, expressed TCRB transcripts were what got sequenced. The assay was immunoSEQ multiplex PCR, and TCRdb's table has in-frame clones only and misses some. The sample has a few hundred thousand clones, 10% to 15% seen once; the top ten hold 0.0095% to 0.011%. Germline V gene lookup returns CDR1 SGHTA and CDR2 FQGTGA. V lost 5 bases, J lost 2 bases, and 11 bases lay in between. The CDR3 covers 14 residues. Notes on this clone: Its matching antigen is unknown.

This TCR came from a young woman with type 1 diabetes. The source material was naive CD4+ T cells from blood. The gene calls are TRBV7-3 and TRBJ2-3; D is possibly TRBD2 (6 bases). CDR3 DNA: TGTGCCAGCAGCCCCGGGACTCTCACAGATACGCAGTATTTT. Translated: CASSPGTLTDTQYF.